This TCR beta chain was obtained from a study of T cell responses to AZD1222 COVID-19 vaccine. Notes on the study in general: Repertoire collection took place solely once the T cell response had peaked. The donors showed a predominance of white British ancestry and of females, with possible underestimation of clonal diversity.

Sequencing was performed with immunoSEQ multiplex PCR; in TCRdb, only in-frame clones are kept and a portion is missing. This sample carries some 150,000 clones, 75% to 90% of them seen once, and the ten largest clones take less than 5%. As for this clone: Antigen unknown.

CDR3 length equals 13 residues. The germline CDR1 and CDR2 sequences are MDHEN and SYDVKM. Trimming shortened V by 4 bases and J by 0 bases, and 5 bases separated the two germline ends. The sequence was collected from an adult in good health. This sample comprised peripheral blood, obtained on day 0 of MenACWY control vaccination. This chain uses TRBV28 with TRBJ2-3; D is uncertain. CDR3 sequence reads: CASSSDSTDTQYF. The CDR3 DNA follows: TGTGCCAGCAGTTCGGATAGCACAGATACGCAGTATTTT.